The 6 T cell receptor beta chains below all came from one sample that was sequenced in a study of blood T cell repertoires in COVID-19. TCRdb keeps only in-frame clones here, not all; method: immunoSEQ multiplex PCR. The table records under 200,000 clones, around 90% of them present only once. The sequenced sample consisted of peripheral blood. Source of these receptors: a middle-aged man with acute or convalescent COVID-19.

CDR3 region: CASSVGLADEQYF. The CDR3, as DNA: TGTGCCAGCAGCGTTGGCCTGGCGGACGAGCAGTACTTC. The genes are TRBV9 and TRBJ2-7; D gene uncertain. The CDR3 has 13 amino acids. Deletions cut 2 bases from V and 5 bases from J, with 11 bases between. Germline V gene data show CDR1 as SGDLS and CDR2 as YYNGEE. Looking up the rest from reference TRBV9 and TRBJ2-7 gives the full variable domain: DSGVTQTPKHLITATGQRVTLRCSPRSGDLSVYWYQQSLDQGLQFLIQYYNGEERAKGNILERFSAQQFPDLHSELNLSSLELGDSALYFCASSVGLADEQYFGPGTRLTVT.

The chain uses TRBV7-6 and TRBJ2-7; 10 bases agree with TRBD1. The CDR3 loop spans 15 amino acids. V was pared by 1 base and J by 2 bases, with 2 bases of the junction left unmatched. The germline gives CDR1 SGHVS, CDR2 FNYEAQ. CDR3 sequence reads: CASSLGGTGAYEQYV. The CDR3 region has the DNA TGTGCCAGCAGCTTAGGTGGGACAGGGGCCTACGAGCAGTACGTC.

A single count supports this clone. The V gene is TRBV11-2, the J gene TRBJ2-7; TRBD1 matches 7 bases. The CDR3 spans 19 residues. From germline, CDR1 is SGHAT and CDR2 FQNNGV. V lost 3 bases and J lost 1; bases outside the gene matches: 18. The CDR3 reads CASSFRRPQGGPTSYEQYF. CDR3 coding DNA: TGTGCCAGCAGCTTTAGAAGACCCCAAGGGGGCCCGACATCCTACGAGCAGTACTTC.

The chain links TRBV6-6 to TRBJ2-5; 9 bases agree with TRBD1. The length of the CDR3 is 15 residues. V gave up 7 bases and J gave up 3 bases; unmatched junction bases: 9. Germline loops: CDR1 MNHNY, CDR2 SVGAGI (reference sequence). The CDR3: CASNDPGQGKETQYF. DNA of the CDR3: TGTGCCAGCAACGACCCGGGACAGGGCAAAGAGACCCAGTACTTC.

The rearrangement joins TRBV12-3 or TRBV12-4 to TRBJ2-1; D is possibly TRBD2 (5 bases). V was clipped by 6 bases and J by 7 bases, with 13 bases between them. This CDR3 has 13 residues. CDR3 region: CASSPQRGNEQFF. The CDR3 nucleotides read TGTGCCAGCAGCCCGCAAAGAGGGAATGAGCAGTTCTTC.

The count of this clone is one. The V call is TRBV11-2, the J call TRBJ2-7; TRBD1 matches 8 bases. Trimming cost V 5 bases and J 1 base; bases outside gene matches: 7. The CDR3 is 15 residues long. CDR1 is SGHAT and CDR2 is FQNNGV in the germline V gene. CDR3 region: CASSVGTGLSYEQYF. CDR3 DNA sequence: TGTGCCAGCAGCGTCGGGACAGGTTTATCCTACGAGCAGTACTTC.